Below, 9 T cell receptor beta chains from the same sample are listed, as sequenced in a study of T cells in Graves' hyperthyroidism and ophthalmopathy. Amplification yielded TCR beta CDR3 regions, with RNA transcripts as the source. HTBI primers drove first-round RT-PCR of the TCR CDR3. MiXCR, run by TCRdb on the multiplex PCR reads, gives a single entry per CDR3 protein. The sample records roughly 250,000 distinct CDR3 sequences, about 14% being singletons. The specimen sequenced was blood. The receptors were sampled from a woman in her thirties or forties with Graves' hyperthyroidism that later progressed to Graves' ophthalmopathy.

This clonotype showed up many times. This chain uses TRBV3-1 with TRBJ2-1; no firm D call. The germline V and J ends were trimmed by 1 base and 2 bases, with 6 bases remaining between them. The CDR3 contains 14 residues. Germline V gives CDR1 LGHDT, CDR2 YNNKEL (reference sequence). The CDR3 coding sequence is TGTGCCAGCAGCCAAGGGGCAACCTACAATGAGCAGTTCTTC. Protein sequence: CASSQGATYNEQFF.

Ten or more counts support this clonotype. The genes are TRBV2 and TRBJ2-2, with 10 nucleotides matching TRBD2. The CDR3 runs 15 residues. Germline lookup yields CDR1 SNHLY and CDR2 FYNNEI. With V trimmed by 6 bases and J by 2 bases, 3 bases remained unmatched. The CDR3 loop reads CASRLAGFNTGELFF. The DNA of the CDR3 is TGTGCCAGCAGACTAGCGGGATTTAACACCGGGGAGCTGTTTTTT.

In its sample, this clonotype was seen many times. The J gene is TRBJ2-5, the V gene TRBV27; the D call may be TRBD1 or TRBD2 (5 bases each). The germline V gene has CDR1 MNHEY and CDR2 SMNVEV (reference sequence). Trimming stripped 5 bases from V and 3 bases from J, with 16 bases between. The CDR3 has 15 residues. The CDR3 sequence is CASSSPGRTEETQYF. Here the CDR3 DNA reads TGTGCCAGCAGTAGTCCGGGACGGACCGAAGAGACCCAGTACTTC.

With regard to this clonotype: A much larger clone differs by one base, so this may be a read error. The CDR3 does not close with the conserved phenylalanine or tryptophan, likely indicating a read error. The J gene is TRBJ2-5, the V gene TRBV5-1, with 8 bases aligning to TRBD2. V trimming: 0 bases; J trimming: 1 base; junction bases outside the gene matches: 5. The CDR3 is 16 residues long. Looked up from germline, CDR1 is SGHRS and CDR2 is YFSETQ. This CDR3 is CASSLVSGKSQETQYS. The CDR3 DNA is TGCGCCAGCAGCTTGGTTAGCGGGAAAAGCCAAGAGACCCAGTACTCC.

This clonotype was seen repeatedly, ten times or more. The chain has TRBV10-2 and TRBJ1-1; possible D gene TRBD1, 5 bases. Germline V gene data show CDR1 as WSHSY and CDR2 as SAAADI. CDR3 length: 14 residues. V shed 2 bases and J shed 4 bases, with 11 bases lying between them. CDR3 amino acids: CASSEEGRRTEAFF. The CDR3 DNA follows: TGCGCCAGCAGTGAGGAGGGGCGCCGCACTGAAGCTTTCTTT.

CDR3 protein: CASSFPLQGGYTF. The CDR3 region has the DNA TGTGCCAGCAGTTTCCCCTTACAGGGGGGCTACACCTTC. V and J are TRBV28 and TRBJ1-2; 7 bases are a match to TRBD1. Trimming cost V 3 bases and J 8 bases; bases outside gene matches: 6. The CDR3 spans 13 residues. CDR1 is MDHEN and CDR2 is SYDVKM in the germline V gene.

This clonotype has ten or more counts. This rearrangement joins TRBV2 to TRBJ2-4; 7 bases agree with TRBD1. In germline, CDR1 is SNHLY, CDR2 FYNNEI. This CDR3 has 18 amino acids. J was trimmed by 3 bases and V by 5 bases; bases with no gene match: 16. CDR3 in amino acids: CASSTLSTGAPFKNIQYF. In nucleotides, the CDR3 is TGTGCCAGCAGTACACTATCAACAGGGGCGCCTTTCAAAAACATTCAGTACTTC.

This clonotype was found many times. This chain links TRBV28 with TRBJ1-2, with a weak D call TRBD1 (5 bases). Germline loops: CDR1 MDHEN, CDR2 SYDVKM. This CDR3 is 15 amino acids long. V shed 2 bases and J shed 7 bases, with 17 bases lying between them. For the CDR3, the DNA is TGTGCCAGCAGTTTACGACCTGGGGGATCCGGTGGCTACACCTTC. Amino acids: CASSLRPGGSGGYTF.

V is TRBV28 and J is TRBJ1-2; D is unresolved. V was trimmed by 4 bases and J by 4 bases, leaving 16 bases between them. The CDR3 runs 15 residues. Germline CDR1 MDHEN, CDR2 SYDVKM. CDR3: CASSWREAYLYGYTF. The CDR3 nucleotides are TGTGCCAGCAGTTGGCGGGAAGCCTATCTCTATGGCTACACCTTC.